These 16 T cell receptor beta chains were all obtained from the same sample, sequenced in a study of yellow fever vaccine responses in identical twins. TCRdb itself ran the RT-PCR reads through MiXCR, one entry per CDR3 protein. Of fewer than 35,000 distinct CDR3 sequences in the sample, 50% to 75% were seen once. The sequenced sample was T cells from blood (PBMCs), unsorted or a sorted subset (not recorded which), obtained before or after yellow fever vaccination (not recorded which). The origin of the receptors is a woman between 18 and 29 years old who received the yellow fever vaccine.

This chain joins TRBV10-3 and TRBJ2-1; no reliable D call. The V and J ends lost 2 bases and 10 bases respectively, with 9 bases between them. Germline V gene data show CDR1 as ENHRY and CDR2 as SYGVKD. The CDR3 is 12 amino acids. CDR3 bases: TGTGCCATCAGTGAGAGCGACGGGGAGCAGTTCTTC. Translated, it gives CAISESDGEQFF.

V gene TRBV2 combines with J gene TRBJ2-1, with 7 bases identical to TRBD2. Germline V gene data show CDR1 as SNHLY and CDR2 as FYNNEI. With 6 bases clipped from V and 11 bases from J, the junction kept 4 bases outside the gene matches. The CDR3 extends over 11 amino acids. CDR3 residues: CASRQSGKQFF. The DNA for the CDR3 is TGTGCCAGCAGGCAGAGCGGGAAGCAGTTCTTC.

This clonotype has more than one count but fewer than ten. Here the CDR3 reads CASSRTGLAIHEQFF. Written as DNA, the CDR3 is TGTGCCAGCAGTCGGACCGGACTAGCAATTCATGAGCAGTTCTTC. The gene calls are TRBV25-1 and TRBJ2-1; 8 bases align to TRBD2. The CDR3 totals 15 residues. Germline V gene sequence: CDR1 MGHDK, CDR2 SYGVNS. V dropped 5 bases and J dropped 8; count of bases not matched to a gene: 11.

The rearrangement joins TRBV5-6 to TRBJ2-2; D tentatively reads TRBD1 or TRBD2 (5 bases each). From germline, CDR1 is SGHDT and CDR2 YYEEEE. The CDR3 covers 12 residues. Deletions cut 4 bases from V and 7 bases from J, with 8 bases between. The CDR3 loop is CASSTGGGELFF. The CDR3 region has the DNA TGTGCCAGCAGCACAGGAGGCGGGGAGCTGTTTTTT.

This clonotype appeared a few times. This chain joins TRBV13 and TRBJ1-1; unclear D gene. CDR1 is PRHDT, CDR2 FYEKMQ, per germline (reference sequence). The CDR3 has 13 residues. The germline V and J ends were trimmed by 6 bases and 4 bases, with 12 bases remaining between them. CDR3 sequence: CASSPPLITEAFF. The CDR3 DNA is TGTGCCAGCAGTCCGCCTTTAATCACTGAAGCTTTCTTT. The full variable domain, rest sourced from reference TRBV13 and TRBJ1-1, is AAGVIQSPRHLIKEKRETATLKCYPIPRHDTVYWYQQGPGQDPQFLISFYEKMQSDKGSIPDRFSAQQFSDYHSELNMSSLELGDSALYFCASSPPLITEAFFGQGTRLTVV.

The V call is TRBV5-1, the J call TRBJ1-1; TRBD1 matches 11 bases. V trimming: 4 bases; J trimming: 0 bases; junction bases outside the gene matches: 5. Germline V gene lookup returns CDR1 SGHRS and CDR2 YFSETQ. There are 16 residues in the CDR3. As DNA, the CDR3 is TGCGCCAGCAGCAAACTGGGACAGGGGGTGAACACTGAAGCTTTCTTT. It encodes CASSKLGQGVNTEAFF. The whole variable domain, filled in from reference TRBV5-1 and TRBJ1-1, reads KAGVTQTPRYLIKTRGQQVTLSCSPISGHRSVSWYQQTPGQGLQFLFEYFSETQRNKGNFPGRFSGRQFSNSRSEMNVSTLELGDSALYLCASSKLGQGVNTEAFFGQGTRLTVV.

This rearrangement joins TRBV24-1 to TRBJ2-6; no clear D gene. Germline-derived CDR1 and CDR2 are KGHDR and SFDVKD. Trimming took off 4 bases at V and 5 bases at J, with 8 bases between the two ends. The CDR3 totals 14 residues. CDR3 sequence reads: CATSETSRANVLTF. The CDR3 coding sequence is TGTGCCACCAGTGAGACATCCAGGGCCAACGTCCTGACTTTC.

The rearrangement uses TRBV29-1 and TRBJ2-7; the D gene is possibly TRBD1 (5 bases). The CDR3 runs 13 residues. Germline V gene lookup returns CDR1 SQVTM and CDR2 ANQGSEA. V was trimmed by 4 bases and J by 4 bases, leaving 14 bases between them. DNA for the CDR3: TGCAGCGTTGTTTCACAGGCTCAATACGAGCAGTACTTC. Translating gives CSVVSQAQYEQYF.

The genes are TRBV12-3 or TRBV12-4 and TRBJ1-2; tentative D call: TRBD1 (6 bases). V was trimmed by 5 bases and J by 4 bases, leaving 14 bases between them. The CDR3 totals 14 residues. This CDR3 is CASSTGQSGYGYTF. The CDR3 coding sequence is TGTGCCAGCAGTACCGGACAGAGTGGCTATGGCTACACCTTC.

This chain connects TRBV5-1 to TRBJ2-5, with 8 bases lining up with TRBD2. The CDR3 is 15 amino acids. Trimming took 4 bases from V and 5 from J; bases not matched to a gene: 10. Germline assignment: CDR1 SGHRS and CDR2 YFSETQ. CDR3 sequence: CASSSPGLGGETQYF. DNA of the CDR3: TGCGCCAGCAGCAGTCCGGGACTAGGAGGGGAGACCCAGTACTTC.

The J gene is TRBJ2-1, the V gene TRBV5-1; 9 nucleotides match TRBD1. Germline V gene sequence: CDR1 SGHRS, CDR2 YFSETQ. This CDR3 region has 15 residues. Losses at the gene ends were 2 bases for V and 5 bases for J; bases not matched to a gene: 5. The CDR3, as DNA: TGCGCCAGCAGCTTAGGACAGGGGTTGGACAATGAGCAGTTCTTC. Translation gives CASSLGQGLDNEQFF.

The chain links TRBV12-3 or TRBV12-4 to TRBJ1-4, with D possibly TRBD1 on 6 matching bases. The CDR3 covers 14 residues. Trimming cost V 2 bases and J 6 bases, with 10 bases left between them. CDR3 in amino acids: CASSLRGGDEKLFF. CDR3 bases: TGTGCCAGCAGTTTAAGGGGGGGGGATGAAAAACTGTTTTTT.

In this sample, this clonotype turned up a few times. The CDR3 sequence: CSAYRDSLYGYTF. The CDR3 DNA is TGCAGTGCGTACCGGGACAGCCTCTATGGCTACACCTTC. The gene calls are TRBV20-1 and TRBJ1-2; 7 bases are a match to TRBD1. The CDR3 length is 13 residues. V lost 6 bases to trimming and J lost 4 bases; unmatched junction nucleotides: 8. CDR1 and CDR2 from the germline V gene are DFQATT and SNEGSKA (reference sequence).

The chain has TRBV12-3 or TRBV12-4 and TRBJ1-2; possible D gene TRBD1, 6 bases. The V and J ends lost 3 bases and 8 bases respectively, with 10 bases between them. The CDR3 runs to 12 residues. The CDR3 DNA follows: TGTGCCAGCAGTTTCGGGGGGCGAGGCTACACCTTC. Its translation is CASSFGGRGYTF.

V gene TRBV7-6 combines with J gene TRBJ1-5; D is ambiguous. CDR3 length: 14 residues. Germline values: CDR1 SGHVS, CDR2 FNYEAQ. The V gene lost 5 bases and the J gene lost 4 bases, with 12 bases spanning the gap. The CDR3 DNA reads as TGTGCCAGCAGCGACTCTCCGGCGAATCAGCCCCAGCATTTT. Amino acids: CASSDSPANQPQHF.

Only a few counts were recorded for this clonotype. CDR3 sequence: CASSTRHEQFF. The CDR3 DNA follows: TGTGCCAGCAGTACCAGGCATGAGCAGTTCTTC. This chain joins TRBV28 and TRBJ2-1; D is unresolved. The V gene's germline CDR1 is MDHEN and CDR2 SYDVKM. This CDR3 is built from 11 residues. The V and J ends lost 5 bases and 8 bases respectively, with 7 bases between them.